In this sample, the clone carrying this TCR beta chain turned up once. This sample was taken from a study of cytomegalovirus exposure and HLA in healthy donors. Germline CDR1 is MRHNA and CDR2 is SNTAGT. The J segment lost 0 bases and the V segment lost 7 bases, leaving 3 bases of the junction unmatched. The length of the CDR3 is 14 residues. Sequencing was performed with immunoSEQ multiplex PCR; in TCRdb, only in-frame clones are kept and a portion is missing. The sample holds under 150,000 clones, around nine tenths seen once. V usage is TRBV6-4 and J usage is TRBJ1-1; 9 bases match TRBD1. The sequence was collected from a man younger than 30 in good health and CMV-seropositive. Material for sequencing was PBMCs. The CDR3, as DNA: TGTGCCAGCAAAAGGACAGGGGTGAACACTGAAGCTTTCTTT. This translates into CASKRTGVNTEAFF.